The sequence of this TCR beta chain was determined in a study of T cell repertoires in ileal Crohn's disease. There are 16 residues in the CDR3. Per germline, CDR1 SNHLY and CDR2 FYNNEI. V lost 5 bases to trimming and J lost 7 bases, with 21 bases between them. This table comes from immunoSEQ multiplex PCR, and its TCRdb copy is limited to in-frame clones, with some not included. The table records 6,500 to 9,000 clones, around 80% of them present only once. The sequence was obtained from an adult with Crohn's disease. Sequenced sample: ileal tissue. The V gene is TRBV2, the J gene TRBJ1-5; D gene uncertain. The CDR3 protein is CASSSSWMGVGQPQHF. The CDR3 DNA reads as TGTGCCAGCAGTTCCTCTTGGATGGGAGTAGGGCAGCCCCAGCATTTT.